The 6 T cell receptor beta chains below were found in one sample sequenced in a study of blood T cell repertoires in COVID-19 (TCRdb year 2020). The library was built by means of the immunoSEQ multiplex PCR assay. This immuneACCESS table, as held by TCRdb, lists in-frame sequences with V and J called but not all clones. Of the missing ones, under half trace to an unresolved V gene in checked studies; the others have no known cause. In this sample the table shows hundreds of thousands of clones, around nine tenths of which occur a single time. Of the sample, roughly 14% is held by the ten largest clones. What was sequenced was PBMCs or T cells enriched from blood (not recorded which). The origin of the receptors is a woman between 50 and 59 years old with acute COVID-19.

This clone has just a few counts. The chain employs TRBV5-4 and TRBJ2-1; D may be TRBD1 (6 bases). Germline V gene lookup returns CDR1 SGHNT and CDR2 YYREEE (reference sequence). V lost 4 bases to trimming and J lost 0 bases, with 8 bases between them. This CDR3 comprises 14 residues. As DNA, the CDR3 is TGTGCCAGCAGCCAAGGGGGCTCCTACAATGAGCAGTTCTTC. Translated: CASSQGGSYNEQFF.

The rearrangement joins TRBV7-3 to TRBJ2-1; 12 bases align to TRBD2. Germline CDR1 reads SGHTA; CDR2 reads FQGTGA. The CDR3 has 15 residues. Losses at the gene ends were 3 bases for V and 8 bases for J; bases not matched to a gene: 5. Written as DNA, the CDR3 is TGTGCCAGCAGCTTTCTAGCGGGAGGGTCAGATGAGCAGTTCTTC. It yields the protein CASSFLAGGSDEQFF.

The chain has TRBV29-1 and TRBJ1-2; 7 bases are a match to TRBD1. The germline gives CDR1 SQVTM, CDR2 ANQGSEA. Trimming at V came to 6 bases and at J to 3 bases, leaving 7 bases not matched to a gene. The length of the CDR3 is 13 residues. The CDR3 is CSVRQGEYYGYTF. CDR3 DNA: TGCAGCGTGAGGCAGGGGGAGTACTATGGCTACACCTTC.

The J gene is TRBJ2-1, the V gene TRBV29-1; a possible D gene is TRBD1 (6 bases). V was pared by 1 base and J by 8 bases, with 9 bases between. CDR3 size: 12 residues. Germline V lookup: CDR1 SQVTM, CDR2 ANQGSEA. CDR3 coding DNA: TGCAGCGTTGAAGTTTCAGGGGATGAGCAGTTCTTC. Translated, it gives CSVEVSGDEQFF.

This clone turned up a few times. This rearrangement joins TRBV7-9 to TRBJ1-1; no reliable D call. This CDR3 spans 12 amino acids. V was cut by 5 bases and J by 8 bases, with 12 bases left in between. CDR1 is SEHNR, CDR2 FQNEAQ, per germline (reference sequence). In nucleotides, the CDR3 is TGTGCCAGCAGCCCCATCCAGTGGGAAGCTTTCTTT. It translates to CASSPIQWEAFF.

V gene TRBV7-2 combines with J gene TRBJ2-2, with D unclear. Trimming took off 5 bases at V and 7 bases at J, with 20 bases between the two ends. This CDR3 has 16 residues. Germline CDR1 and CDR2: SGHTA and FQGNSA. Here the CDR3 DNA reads TGTGCCAGCAGCCCAAGCACGGCTAGATCTCTCGGGGAGCTGTTTTTT. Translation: CASSPSTARSLGELFF. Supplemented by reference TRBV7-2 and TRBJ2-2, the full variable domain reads GAGVSQSPSNKVTEKGKDVELRCDPISGHTALYWYRQSLGQGLEFLIYFQGNSAPDKSGLPSDRFSAERTGGSVSTLTIQRTQQEDSAVYLCASSPSTARSLGELFFGEGSRLTVL.